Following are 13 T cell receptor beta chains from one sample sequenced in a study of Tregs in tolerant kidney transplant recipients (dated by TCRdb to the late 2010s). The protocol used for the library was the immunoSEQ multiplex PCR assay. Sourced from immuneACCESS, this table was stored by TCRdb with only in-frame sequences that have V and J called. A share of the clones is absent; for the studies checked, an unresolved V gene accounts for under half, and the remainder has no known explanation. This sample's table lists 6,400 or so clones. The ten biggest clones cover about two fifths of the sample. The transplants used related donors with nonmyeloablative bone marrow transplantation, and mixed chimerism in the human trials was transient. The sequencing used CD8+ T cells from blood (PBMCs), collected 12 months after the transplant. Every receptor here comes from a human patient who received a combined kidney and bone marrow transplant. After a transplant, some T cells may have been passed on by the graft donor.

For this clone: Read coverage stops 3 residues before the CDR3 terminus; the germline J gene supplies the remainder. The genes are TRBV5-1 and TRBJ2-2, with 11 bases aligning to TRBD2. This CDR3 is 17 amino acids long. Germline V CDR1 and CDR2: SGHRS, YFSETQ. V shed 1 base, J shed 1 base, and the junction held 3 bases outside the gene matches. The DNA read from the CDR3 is TGCGCCAGCAGCTTGCACCTAGCGGGAGGGAACACCGGGGAG. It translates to CASSLHLAGGNTGE. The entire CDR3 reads CASSLHLAGGNTGELFF.

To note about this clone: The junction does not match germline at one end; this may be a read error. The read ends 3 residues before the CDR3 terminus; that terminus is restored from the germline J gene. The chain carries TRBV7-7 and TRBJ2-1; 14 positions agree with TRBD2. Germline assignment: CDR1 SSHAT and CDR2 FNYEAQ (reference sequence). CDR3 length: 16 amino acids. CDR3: CASSLGLAGESDEQFF. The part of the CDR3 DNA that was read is TGTGCTAGCAGCCTGGGACTAGCGGGGGAGTCCGATGAG.

Here the CDR3 reads CAISDSGTRSFFRTDTQYF. Incomplete CDR3 DNA: TGTGCCATCAGTGATTCGGGGACTAGATCATTTTTTCGCACAGATACG. The J gene is TRBJ2-3, the V gene TRBV10-3; TRBD2 matches at 8 bases. From the germline J gene comes the end of the CDR3, since the read stops 3 residues before it. The germline V gene has CDR1 ENHRY and CDR2 SYGVKD. V trimming: 3 bases; J trimming: 1 base; junction bases outside the gene matches: 15. There are 19 residues in the CDR3.

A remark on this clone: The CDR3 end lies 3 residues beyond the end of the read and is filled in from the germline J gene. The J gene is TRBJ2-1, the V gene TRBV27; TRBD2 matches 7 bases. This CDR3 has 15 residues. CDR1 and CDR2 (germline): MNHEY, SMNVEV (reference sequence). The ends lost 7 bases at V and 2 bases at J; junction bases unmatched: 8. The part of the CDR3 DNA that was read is TGTGCCAGCACTATAAGCGGGACCGCCTACAATGAG. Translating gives CASTISGTAYNE. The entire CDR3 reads CASTISGTAYNEQFF.

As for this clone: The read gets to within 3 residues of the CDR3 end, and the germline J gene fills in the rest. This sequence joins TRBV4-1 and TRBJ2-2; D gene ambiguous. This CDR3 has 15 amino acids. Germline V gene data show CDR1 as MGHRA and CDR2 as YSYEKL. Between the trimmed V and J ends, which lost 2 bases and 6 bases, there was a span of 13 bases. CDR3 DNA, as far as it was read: TGCGCCAGCAGCCAATCCCCATCTAGTGCCGGGGAG. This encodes CASSQSPSSAGE. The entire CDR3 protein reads CASSQSPSSAGELFF.

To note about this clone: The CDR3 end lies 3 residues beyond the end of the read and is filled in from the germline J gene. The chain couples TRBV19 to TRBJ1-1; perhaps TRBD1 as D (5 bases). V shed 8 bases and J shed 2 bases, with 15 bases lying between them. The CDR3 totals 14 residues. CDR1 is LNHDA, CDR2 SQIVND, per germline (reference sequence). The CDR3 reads CASAGLPLNTEAFF. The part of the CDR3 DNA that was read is TGTGCCAGTGCAGGGCTGCCCCTAAACACTGAA.

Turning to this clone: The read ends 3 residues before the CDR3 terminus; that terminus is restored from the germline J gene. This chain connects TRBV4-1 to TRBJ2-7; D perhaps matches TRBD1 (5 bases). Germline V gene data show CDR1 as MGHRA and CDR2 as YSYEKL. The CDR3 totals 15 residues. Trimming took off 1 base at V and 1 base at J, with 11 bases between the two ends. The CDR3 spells CASSQGADKSYEQYF. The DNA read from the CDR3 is TGCGCCAGCAGCCAAGGCGCGGACAAATCCTACGAG.

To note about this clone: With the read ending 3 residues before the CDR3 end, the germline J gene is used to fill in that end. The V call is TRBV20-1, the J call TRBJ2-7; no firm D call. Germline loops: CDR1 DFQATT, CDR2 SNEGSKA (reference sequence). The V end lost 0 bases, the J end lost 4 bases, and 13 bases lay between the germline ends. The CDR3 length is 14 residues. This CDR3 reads CSARDEASWYEQYF. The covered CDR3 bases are TGCAGTGCTAGAGATGAAGCATCCTGGTACGAG.

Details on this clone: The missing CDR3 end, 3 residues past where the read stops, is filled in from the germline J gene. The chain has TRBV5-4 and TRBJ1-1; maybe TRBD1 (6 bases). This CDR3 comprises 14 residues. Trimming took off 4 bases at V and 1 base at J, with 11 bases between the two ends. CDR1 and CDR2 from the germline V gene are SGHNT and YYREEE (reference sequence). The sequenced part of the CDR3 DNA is TGTGCCAGCAGCCAGGGGTGGGGGAACACTGAA. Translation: CASSQGWGNTE. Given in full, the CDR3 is CASSQGWGNTEAFF. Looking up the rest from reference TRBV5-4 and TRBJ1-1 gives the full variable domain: ETGVTQSPTHLIKTRGQQVTLRCSSQSGHNTVSWYQQALGQGPQFIFQYYREEENGRGNFPPRFSGLQFPNYSSELNVNALELDDSALYLCASSQGWGNTEAFFGQGTRLTVV.

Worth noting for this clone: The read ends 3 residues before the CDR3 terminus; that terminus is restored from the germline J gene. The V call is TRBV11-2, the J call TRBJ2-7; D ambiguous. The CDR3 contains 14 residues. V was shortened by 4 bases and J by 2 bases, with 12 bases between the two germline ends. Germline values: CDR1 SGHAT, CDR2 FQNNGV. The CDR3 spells CASSSPGGAYEQYF. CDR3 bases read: TGTGCCAGCAGCTCCCCGGGTGGAGCCTACGAG.

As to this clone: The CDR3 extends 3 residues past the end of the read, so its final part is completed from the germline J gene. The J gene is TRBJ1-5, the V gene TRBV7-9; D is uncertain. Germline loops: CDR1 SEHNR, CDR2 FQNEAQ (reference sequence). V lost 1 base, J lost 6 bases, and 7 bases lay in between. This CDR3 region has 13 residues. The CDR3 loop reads CASSLGAGQPQHF. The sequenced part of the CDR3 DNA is TGTGCCAGCAGCTTAGGGGCAGGTCAGCCC.

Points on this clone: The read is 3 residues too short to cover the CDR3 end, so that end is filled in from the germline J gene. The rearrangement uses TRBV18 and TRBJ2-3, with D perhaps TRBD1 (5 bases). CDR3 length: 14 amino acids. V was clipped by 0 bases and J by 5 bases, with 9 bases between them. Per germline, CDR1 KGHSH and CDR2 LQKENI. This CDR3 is CASSPPQGRDTQYF. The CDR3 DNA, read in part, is TGTGCCAGCTCACCACCCCAGGGAAGAGATACG.

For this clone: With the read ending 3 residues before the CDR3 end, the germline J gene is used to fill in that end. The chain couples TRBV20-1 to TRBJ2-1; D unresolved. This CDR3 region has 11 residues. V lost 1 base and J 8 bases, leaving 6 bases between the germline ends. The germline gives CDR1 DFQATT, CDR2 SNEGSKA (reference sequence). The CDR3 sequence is CSARVGYEQFF. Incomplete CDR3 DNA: TGCAGTGCTAGAGTCGGGTATGAG.